This T cell receptor (beta chain) emerged from a study of persistence of HIV-infected CD4 T cells. Overall study findings and caveats: Antigen-responding cells were enriched for degenerate expanded CDR3beta sequences.

V trimming: 4 bases; J trimming: 5 bases; junction bases outside the gene matches: 3. Germline loops: CDR1 SQVTM, CDR2 ANQGSEA. CDR3 length: 13 residues. Cells were stimulated with overlapping HIV-1 Gag 15-mer peptides. Sorted nonresponding memory CD4+ T cells were CD40L-negative, CD69-negative, CD45RO-high. Donors had CD4+ T cell counts above 400 cells/uL and were CMV-seropositive. Stimulated PBMCs had first been depleted of CD8+ T cells. This clone has more than one count but fewer than ten. The antigen is undetermined. The libraries were made with immunoSEQ version 4 in survey mode. The repertoire was sequenced with immunoSEQ multiplex PCR; TCRdb's copy has only in-frame clones and lacks some. The data hold some 37,000 clones, with approximately 78% observed a single time.

The sample consisted of cultured CD4+ T cells from PBMCs, taken from a patient who received antiretroviral therapy. This sequence joins TRBV29-1 and TRBJ1-5; 9 bases are a match to TRBD1. The clonotype was recovered from an adult with HIV. The donor label of this sample is uncertain. CDR3 bases: TGCAGCGTTGCTACAGGGGGCCATCAGCCCCAGCATTTT. Protein product: CSVATGGHQPQHF.